One and the same sample provided the 2 T cell receptor beta chains below, sequenced in a study of CD8+CD57+ T cells in acquired aplastic anemia. Whoever was chosen for sequencing had shown CD8+CD57+ cell expansion by flow cytometry. Both TCR beta VDJ combination and CDR3 sequence profiling were carried out. Genomic DNA was the template for this profiling. Each CDR3 protein gets one entry after TCRdb re-called the reads with MiXCR. The sample lists 150,000 or so distinct CDR3 sequences, around half occurring once. Sequences were obtained from sorted CD4+, CD8+, or CD8+CD57+ T cells (not recorded which) from PBMCs. All receptors derive from a human donor with aplastic anemia.

The V call is TRBV2, the J call TRBJ2-5, with D possibly being TRBD2 (6 bases). Germline values: CDR1 SNHLY, CDR2 FYNNEI. Deletions cut 8 bases from V and 1 base from J, with 17 bases between. This CDR3 is built from 15 residues. The CDR3, as DNA: TGTGCCAGCGTACCCCGTGCGGGATCCCAAGAGACCCAGTACTTC. It yields the protein CASVPRAGSQETQYF.

This clonotype showed up just a few times. V usage is TRBV3-1 and J usage is TRBJ1-4; weak D call: TRBD1 (5 bases). The CDR3 covers 15 residues. With 1 base removed from V and 7 bases from J, the gap between germline ends came to 13 bases. CDR1 and CDR2 from the germline V gene are LGHDT and YNNKEL (reference sequence). The CDR3, as DNA: TGTGCCAGCAGCCAAGTTGGAGGGGAGGGTGAAAAACTGTTTTTT. Encoded protein: CASSQVGGEGEKLFF.